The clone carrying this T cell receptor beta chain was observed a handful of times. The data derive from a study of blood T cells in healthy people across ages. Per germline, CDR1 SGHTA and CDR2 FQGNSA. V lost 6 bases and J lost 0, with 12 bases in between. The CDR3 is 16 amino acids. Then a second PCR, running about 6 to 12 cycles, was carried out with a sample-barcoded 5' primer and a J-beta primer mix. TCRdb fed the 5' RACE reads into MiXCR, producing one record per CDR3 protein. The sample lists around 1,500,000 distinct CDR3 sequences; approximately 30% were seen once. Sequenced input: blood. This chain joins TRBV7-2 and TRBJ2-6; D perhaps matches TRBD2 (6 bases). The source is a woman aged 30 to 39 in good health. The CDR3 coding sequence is TGTGCCAGCAGGACGGGAGTCAACTCTGGGGCCAACGTCCTGACTTTC. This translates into CASRTGVNSGANVLTF.